This is a list of T cell receptor beta chains from one sample in a study of T-cell reconstitution after alpha-beta-depleted transplantation in children. From the PCR reads, TCRdb called clonotypes with MiXCR, one entry per CDR3 protein. The table has hundreds of thousands of distinct CDR3 sequences, approximately 12% seen once. Sequencing used PBMCs, mostly from graft donor cells, obtained 360 days after TCRalphabeta/CD19-depleted stem cell transplant. The receptors shown here come from a male patient younger than 18 who had a stem cell transplant for acute myeloid leukemia, so the T cells may come from the graft donor. The CDR3 runs from the conserved cysteine through the conserved F or W. The D gene is left open where the match is weak. Clone size appears in some rows only: once, few, many, or a class for an expanded clone.

abundance: many
d_gene: TRBD2
j_gene: TRBJ2-1
v_gene: TRBV7-8
CDR3aa: CASRRSGGNEQFF
CDR3nt: TGTGCCAGCAGACGTAGCGGGGGGAATGAGCAGTTCTTC

abundance: -
d_gene: -
j_gene: TRBJ1-5
v_gene: TRBV28
CDR3aa: CASSGGGNGWGQPQHF
CDR3nt: TGTGCCAGCAGTGGGGGTGGCAACGGGTGGGGTCAGCCCCAGCATTTT

abundance: -
d_gene: -
j_gene: TRBJ2-7
v_gene: TRBV20-1
CDR3aa: CCASLRGRGGIYEQYF
CDR3nt: TGCTGTGCTAGTCTCCGGGGGAGGGGGGGAATTTACGAGCAGTACTTC

abundance: many
d_gene: -
j_gene: TRBJ2-2
v_gene: TRBV12-3/TRBV12-4
CDR3aa: CASQGGRERNTGELFF
CDR3nt: TGTGCCAGTCAAGGGGGGCGGGAGAGGAACACCGGGGAGCTGTTTTTT

abundance: -
d_gene: -
j_gene: TRBJ1-6
v_gene: TRBV20-1
CDR3aa: CSATTTAPNSPLHF
CDR3nt: TGCAGTGCTACTACGACAGCCCCTAATTCACCCCTCCACTTT

abundance: few
d_gene: TRBD2
j_gene: TRBJ2-1
v_gene: TRBV29-1
CDR3aa: CSALAGVNEQFF
CDR3nt: TGCAGTGCTCTAGCGGGAGTAAATGAGCAGTTCTTC

abundance: -
d_gene: -
j_gene: TRBJ2-7
v_gene: TRBV20-1
CDR3aa: CSAATGKGTNEQYF
CDR3nt: TGCAGTGCTGCCACAGGGAAAGGAACTAACGAGCAGTACTTC

abundance: few
d_gene: -
j_gene: TRBJ2-3
v_gene: TRBV4-2
CDR3aa: CASSPSGPLRYF
CDR3nt: TGTGCCAGCAGCCCCTCCGGCCCACTAAGGTATTTT

abundance: -
d_gene: -
j_gene: TRBJ2-7
v_gene: TRBV6-2/TRBV6-3
CDR3aa: CASSNPNPSYEQYF
CDR3nt: TGTGCCAGCAGTAACCCTAATCCTTCCTACGAGCAGTACTTC

abundance: -
d_gene: TRBD2
j_gene: TRBJ2-7
v_gene: TRBV2
CDR3aa: CATQGTRWFEQYF
CDR3nt: TGTGCCACCCAAGGGACTAGATGGTTCGAGCAGTACTTC